The TCR beta chain under discussion was sequenced for a study of T-cell memory formation after mild COVID-19. Points from the study as a whole: Contracting CD4+ clones lay largely in CM and EM, with CD8+ ones residing in EMRA.

The sample holds a few counts of this clonotype. Its antigen is not identified. TCRdb reanalysed the 5' RACE reads using MiXCR and keeps one entry per CDR3 protein. This sample has more than 300,000 distinct CDR3 sequences, with 20% found just once. Germline V CDR1 and CDR2: MRHNA, SNTAGT. The CDR3 length is 13 residues. Trimming removed 3 bases from V and 2 bases from J, with 6 bases in between. The chain links TRBV6-4 to TRBJ2-3; D call uncertain. The specimen sequenced was PBMCs or a T cell subset sorted from them (not recorded which). This receptor was identified in a young man who had mild COVID-19 (a few samples of this study predate the infection). Cell type and time point are not known. CDR3 coding DNA: TGTGCCAGCAGTGAAGGAGACACAGATACGCAGTATTTT. Its translation: CASSEGDTDTQYF.